The clone carrying this TCR beta chain appeared many times. As the template, RNA transcripts were used to amplify TCR beta CDR3 regions. The workflow started with a first-round RT-PCR run with HTBI primers and then moved on to a second-round multiplex PCR. MiXCR, applied by TCRdb to the multiplex PCR reads, yields one record per CDR3 protein. The sample contains 200,000 to 250,000 distinct CDR3 sequences, 45% of which appear only once. The entry originates in a study of Graves' ophthalmopathy and Graves' hyperthyroidism. The CDR3 extends over 14 amino acids. V was pared by 6 bases and J by 7 bases, with 10 bases of the junction left unmatched. Germline CDR1 is SGHVS and CDR2 is FQNEAQ.

Material for sequencing was peripheral blood. The chain has TRBV7-8 and TRBJ2-7; 9 positions match TRBD1. The TCR originated in an adult man with Graves' ophthalmopathy. CDR3 in amino acids: CASSPSTGGWEQYF. As DNA, the CDR3 is TGTGCCAGCAGTCCTTCGACAGGGGGTTGGGAGCAGTACTTC. The full variable domain, its missing parts supplied by reference TRBV7-8 and TRBJ2-7, is GAGVSQSPRYKVAKRGQDVALRCDPISGHVSLFWYQQALGQGPEFLTYFQNEAQLDKSGLPSDRFFAERPEGSVSTLKIQRTQQEDSAVYLCASSPSTGGWEQYFGPGTRLTVT.